Below, one T cell receptor (beta chain) is given with its context. In this sample, this clonotype turned up many times. Its target antigen remains unknown. No much larger clone exists at a distance of one base, and base qualities are not known. Sample treatment or condition, as interpreted from the label and publication: live attenuated yellow fever vaccine strain. At each blood-draw timepoint, two biological replicates of bulk PBMCs were collected. A standard Ficoll-Paque protocol was used to isolate PBMCs from peripheral blood. TriZol was used to extract RNA from bulk PBMCs, CD4 and CD8 fractions, and dextramer-positive and dextramer-negative fractions. The sample originates from a study of T cells after yellow fever vaccination (dated by TCRdb to the late 2010s). With regard to the full study: The SMART-Seq v4 Ultra Low Input RNA kit was used to prepare libraries from fractions with low cell numbers. To follow T-cell clones before and after primary and booster YFV17D yellow fever vaccination, bulk TCR alpha and beta repertoires were sequenced over time. Two healthy male donors, one aged 18 to 29 and one aged 30 to 39 years, made up the cohort. Bulk PBMC replicates and cell subsets were isolated from blood drawn at multiple timepoints before and after both primary and secondary immunization.

Points the paper makes about the study in general: FACS-sorted repertoires could contain abundant contaminating clonotypes from the bulk population, so computational filtering was required. A small share of clonotypes occurred in both CD4 and CD8 compartments, likely arising from convergent recombination. The study included only two donors, which limits how far the findings can be generalized. Most clones expanded after primary vaccination (almost 98% of CD4 and roughly 91% of CD8) were re-detected after the booster, suggesting that broad memory maintenance occurred. Compared with the primary T-cell response, the secondary T-cell response was faster but weaker, reaching its peak on day 5 rather than on day 15.

The V end loses 4 bases and the J end loses 0 bases, and a stretch of 11 bases separates them. From cysteine to phenylalanine, the CDR3 is 15 amino acids long. Only the CDR3 part of the read is kept: 45 bases, read in frame from the first base. Sequenced using an Illumina NovaSeq 6000. Synthesis of TCR cDNA relied on 5'RACE template switching, a step that introduced a universal primer site along with unique molecular identifiers. cDNA synthesis was primed from both the TCR alpha and TCR beta constant segments. Library amplification used two PCR steps, and the second PCR step added sample barcodes and sequencing adapters. Sequencing of libraries was performed on Illumina HiSeq 2500 (2x100 bp) or NovaSeq (2x150 bp). The original pipeline was this. Demultiplexing of reads and collapsing into UMI consensus sequences were performed with MIGEC, and V(D)J alignment was carried out with MiXCR. Using edgeR on replicate PBMC samples, clonotypes were called vaccine-responding if FDR was below 0.01 and the log2 fold change was above 5 up to day 15. Each bulk clonotype received a CD4 or CD8 identity based on whether the sequenced CD4 or CD8 repertoire contained that clonotype at higher abundance. The raw public reads went through TCRdb reprocessing: fastp at Q25, MiXCR clone calling, in-frame beta chains kept. Merged by CDR3 protein, the rows form single entries marked with the most common genes and DNA. The V and J calls follow TCRdb's processing rather than the paper's. This sample comprises hundreds of thousands of distinct CDR3 sequences, about 17% of them detected only once. Over 15% of the sample is held by the ten biggest clonotypes.

The source was PBMCs, collected before the yellow fever booster vaccination. The receptor's source is a man younger than 35 who received the YFV17D yellow fever vaccine. The chain uses TRBV12-3 or TRBV12-4 and TRBJ2-3; a weak D assignment points to TRBD2 (6 bases agree). The DNA is as follows: TGTGCCAGCAGTTGGCCAGGGACTAGCACAGATACGCAGTATTTT. This encodes CASSWPGTSTDTQYF.